This TCR beta chain was captured in a study of blood T cell repertoires in COVID-19. Study-level information: T cells, B-cell-depleted T cells, or PBMCs supplied cDNA or gDNA.

Germline CDR1 is SGHTA and CDR2 is FQGTGA. The length of the CDR3 is 13 residues. V lost 4 bases to trimming and J lost 4 bases; unmatched junction nucleotides: 1. Grouping used clinical history reported by participants in a survey and questionnaire. Original processing methods: By means of reference gene primer amplification, nucleated cell counts were estimated. The assay was immunoSEQ multiplex PCR, and TCRdb's table has in-frame clones only and misses some. That table furnishes V, J and clone size, whereas the DNA furnished D and trimming. The sample has roughly 190,000 clones; around nine tenths are singletons.

This TCR derives from a woman between 18 and 29 years old who had recovered from COVID-19. The specimen sequenced was PBMCs or T cells enriched from blood (not recorded which). The rearrangement joins TRBV7-3 to TRBJ1-1; 9 bases fit TRBD1. The CDR3 sequence is CASSWGQGTEAFF. DNA of the CDR3: TGTGCCAGCAGCTGGGGACAGGGCACTGAAGCTTTCTTT. Full variable domain (outside the CDR3, taken from reference TRBV7-3 and TRBJ1-1): GAGVSQTPSNKVTEKGKYVELRCDPISGHTALYWYRQSLGQGPEFLIYFQGTGAADDSGLPNDRFFAVRPEGSVSTLKIQRTERGDSAVYLCASSWGQGTEAFFGQGTRLTVV.